This TCR beta chain was captured in a study of OX40 agonist ivuxolimab in advanced cancers. The wider study: Ivuxolimab is a fully human IgG2 antibody that activates OX40 (CD134).

Systemic immunosuppression or a history of autoimmune disease excluded patients. Germline V gives CDR1 MDHEN, CDR2 SYDVKM. With 5 bases removed from V and 3 bases from J, the gap between germline ends came to 4 bases. CDR3 length equals 12 residues. Clones were sequenced by immunoSEQ multiplex PCR, and TCRdb holds only the in-frame ones, with some missing. The sample lists 20,000 or so clones, roughly four fifths occurring once. The source is an adult with an advanced solid tumor such as melanoma, head and neck, liver or kidney cancer. The chain links TRBV28 to TRBJ2-2; D unclear. Sequenced here: CD4+ or CD8+ T cells sorted from blood, sampled in a trial of the OX40 agonist ivuxolimab. The DNA of the CDR3 is TGTGCCAGCAGTCCCTACACCGGGGAGCTGTTTTTT. Amino acid sequence: CASSPYTGELFF.